These 21 T cell receptor beta chains came from one sample sequenced in a study of cytomegalovirus exposure and HLA in healthy donors. With 60 Vbeta and 13 Jbeta primers, the PCR was carried out. TCRdb keeps only in-frame clones here, not all; method: immunoSEQ multiplex PCR. In the table there are a few hundred thousand clones, about 90% of which are singletons. Sequencing used PBMCs. Source of these receptors: a girl aged 2-10 years in good health and CMV-seronegative.

The rearrangement joins TRBV11-2 to TRBJ2-7; D remains ambiguous. The V gene lost 0 bases and the J gene lost 0 bases, with 9 bases spanning the gap. The CDR3 spans 15 residues. Germline CDR1 reads SGHAT; CDR2 reads FQNNGV. In nucleotides, the CDR3 is TGTGCCAGCAGCTTAGAGGGCTACAGCTCCTACGAGCAGTACTTC. It specifies CASSLEGYSSYEQYF.

This chain links TRBV18 with TRBJ1-1; possibly TRBD1 for D (5 bases). Germline V gene data show CDR1 as KGHSH and CDR2 as LQKENI. Trimming cost V 6 bases and J 5 bases, with 13 bases left between them. The CDR3 length is 13 residues. The CDR3 region is CASSLVGGTEAFF. CDR3 bases: TGTGCCAGCTCCCTAGTTGGGGGGACTGAAGCTTTCTTT.

The rearrangement joins TRBV5-1 to TRBJ2-7, with 10 bases identical to TRBD2. Germline V CDR1 and CDR2: SGHRS, YFSETQ. The CDR3 is 15 amino acids. V lost 2 bases to trimming and J lost 0 bases; unmatched junction nucleotides: 2. CDR3 protein: CASSFGTSASYEQYF. As DNA, the CDR3 is TGCGCCAGCAGCTTCGGGACTAGCGCCTCCTACGAGCAGTACTTC.

This clone was observed a handful of times. J is TRBJ2-7 and V is TRBV5-4, with a weak D call TRBD2 (5 bases). Germline-derived CDR1 and CDR2 are SGHNT and YYREEE (reference sequence). The CDR3 extends over 14 amino acids. V lost 0 bases, J lost 7 bases, and 14 bases lay in between. CDR3 DNA: TGTGCCAGCAGCTTGGGCCAGGCCAGCGGTGAGCAGTACTTC. It translates to CASSLGQASGEQYF.

V usage is TRBV28 and J usage is TRBJ1-2; 7 bases are a match to TRBD1. The CDR3 spans 12 residues. Germline CDR1 reads MDHEN; CDR2 reads SYDVKM. J lost 5 bases, V lost 8 bases, and 5 bases had no gene match. Here the CDR3 reads CASAGTAYGYTF. CDR3 nucleotides: TGTGCCAGCGCCGGGACAGCATATGGCTACACCTTC.

The count of this clone is one. The DNA of the CDR3 is TGTGCCAGCAGTTTCCCGACACACCCGGGATGGGCAACTAATGAAAAACTGTTTTTT. Protein product: CASSFPTHPGWATNEKLFF. The V call is TRBV27, the J call TRBJ1-4, with D unresolved. Germline V lookup: CDR1 MNHEY, CDR2 SMNVEV (reference sequence). The CDR3 spans 19 residues. The V and J ends lost 3 bases and 0 bases respectively, with 20 bases between them.

The chain has TRBV5-5 and TRBJ1-5; D gene uncertain. The CDR3 has 14 residues. The germline V gene has CDR1 SGHKS and CDR2 YYEKEE (reference sequence). The V end was cut by 4 bases, the J end by 7 bases, with 15 bases between. In DNA form, the CDR3 reads TGTGCCAGCAGCCCCCTTTCGGGGAGCCAGCCCCAGCATTTT. Its translation is CASSPLSGSQPQHF.

V and J are TRBV19 and TRBJ2-1; 11 bases match TRBD1. This CDR3 has 15 amino acids. The junction had 9 bases not matched to a gene; V was cut back by 7 bases and J by 7 bases. The germline gives CDR1 LNHDA, CDR2 SQIVND (reference sequence). The DNA of the CDR3 is TGTGCCAGTACGGCCGGGACAGGGGGACGTAATGAGCAGTTCTTC. Its translation: CASTAGTGGRNEQFF.

This chain links TRBV27 with TRBJ2-3; TRBD2 agrees at 11 bases. In germline, CDR1 is MNHEY, CDR2 SMNVEV (reference sequence). This CDR3 comprises 18 residues. J was trimmed by 0 bases and V by 0 bases; bases with no gene match: 5. CDR3: CASSLSNPSGGSTDTQYF. Written as DNA, the CDR3 is TGTGCCAGCAGTTTATCGAACCCTAGCGGGGGGAGCACAGATACGCAGTATTTT.

The rearrangement links TRBV28 to TRBJ2-5; TRBD1 might be the D (5 bases). The V and J ends lost 8 bases and 4 bases respectively, with 11 bases between them. The CDR3 consists of 12 residues. Per the germline V gene, CDR1 is MDHEN and CDR2 is SYDVKM. The CDR3 reads CASGASGETQYF. CDR3 in DNA: TGTGCCAGCGGGGCGTCCGGAGAGACCCAGTACTTC.

Remarks on this clone: The same CDR3 is also encoded by other DNA sequences in this sample. The chain uses TRBV9 and TRBJ2-5, with 7 nucleotides matching TRBD2. With 3 bases clipped from V and 2 bases from J, the junction kept 7 bases outside the gene matches. CDR3 length equals 15 residues. Looked up from germline, CDR1 is SGDLS and CDR2 is YYNGEE. DNA for the CDR3: TGTGCCAGCAGCGCGGTAGCGGGCGGGCAAGAGACCCAGTACTTC. Translating gives CASSAVAGGQETQYF.

The V call is TRBV2, the J call TRBJ1-3; the D is unclear. Trimming pared 4 bases from V and 0 bases from J, leaving 10 bases between. The V gene's germline CDR1 is SNHLY and CDR2 FYNNEI. The CDR3 is 15 amino acids. The DNA of the CDR3 is TGTGCCAGCAGTGTTTTTGGGAGCTCTGGAAACACCATATATTTT. Protein sequence: CASSVFGSSGNTIYF.

V gene TRBV19 combines with J gene TRBJ2-5; 8 bases match TRBD2. From germline, CDR1 is LNHDA and CDR2 SQIVND (reference sequence). The CDR3 consists of 16 residues. Trimming took 5 bases from V and 0 from J; bases not matched to a gene: 8. The CDR3 spells CASSLWGRGDQETQYF. The CDR3 coding sequence is TGTGCCAGTAGTCTCTGGGGGCGGGGGGACCAAGAGACCCAGTACTTC.

This clone was observed once. The chain combines TRBV7-8 with TRBJ1-4; 10 positions agree with TRBD1. Losses at the gene ends were 4 bases for V and 1 base for J; bases not matched to a gene: 6. The CDR3 spans 17 residues. Germline CDR1 SGHVS, CDR2 FQNEAQ. The CDR3 reads CASSSSTGGRTNEKLFF. The CDR3 DNA reads TGTGCCAGCAGCTCATCGACAGGGGGCCGAACTAATGAAAAACTGTTTTTT.

This clone was counted a single time. This chain connects TRBV30 to TRBJ1-6; D is undetermined. In germline, CDR1 is GTSNPN, CDR2 SVGIG (reference sequence). CDR3 size: 13 residues. V dropped 2 bases and J dropped 5 bases, with 7 bases sitting between them. Here the CDR3 reads CAWSSQDNSPLHF. The CDR3, as DNA: TGTGCCTGGAGTTCGCAGGATAATTCACCCCTCCACTTT.

The CDR3 spells CASSFQGGGYTF. The DNA of the CDR3 is TGTGCCAGCAGTTTTCAGGGAGGTGGCTACACCTTC. The V gene is TRBV27, the J gene TRBJ1-2; D possibly corresponds to TRBD1 (5 bases). Germline V gives CDR1 MNHEY, CDR2 SMNVEV (reference sequence). The CDR3 runs to 12 residues. Trimming removed 3 bases from V and 7 bases from J, with 9 bases in between.

The rearrangement links TRBV9 to TRBJ2-7; 9 bases agree with TRBD1. The CDR3 totals 15 residues. Per germline, CDR1 SGDLS and CDR2 YYNGEE. After removal of 1 base from V and 4 bases from J, the junction contained 6 bases not matched to a gene. This CDR3 reads CASSVKNRGLYEQYF. CDR3 nucleotide sequence: TGTGCCAGCAGCGTAAAAAACAGGGGGCTATACGAGCAGTACTTC.

The chain couples TRBV13 to TRBJ2-1; no reliable D call. The germline V and J ends were trimmed by 4 bases and 7 bases, with 5 bases remaining between them. The CDR3 length is 11 residues. Germline CDR1 and CDR2: PRHDT and FYEKMQ (reference sequence). In DNA, the CDR3 is TGTGCCAGCAGCTCCGAGAATGAGCAGTTCTTC. This translates into CASSSENEQFF.

This chain joins TRBV18 and TRBJ1-1, with 8 nucleotides matching TRBD1. The V and J ends lost 3 bases and 2 bases, in that order; junction bases with no gene match: 8. CDR1 is KGHSH and CDR2 is LQKENI in the germline V gene. The CDR3 spans 16 residues. CDR3 in amino acids: CASSPRKTGANTEAFF. CDR3 sequence (DNA): TGTGCCAGCTCACCGAGAAAGACAGGGGCTAACACTGAAGCTTTCTTT.

This chain connects TRBV27 to TRBJ2-7; 7 bases match TRBD2. Trimming removed 5 bases from V and 5 bases from J; junction bases left unmatched: 18. The CDR3 has 17 residues. Germline V gene data show CDR1 as MNHEY and CDR2 as SMNVEV (reference sequence). As DNA, the CDR3 is TGTGCCAGCAGTCTTACGGGCGCTCGGGAGGACTTTGACGAGCAGTACTTC. Translated, it gives CASSLTGAREDFDEQYF.

This chain connects TRBV7-2 to TRBJ1-1; D is uncertain. The V end lost 5 bases, the J end lost 3 bases, and 13 bases lay between the germline ends. Germline V gene sequence: CDR1 SGHTA, CDR2 FQGNSA. The CDR3 length is 14 residues. The CDR3 region is CASSLTRWDTEAFF. The CDR3 bases are TGTGCCAGCAGCCTCACCAGGTGGGACACTGAAGCTTTCTTT.